The next 25 T cell receptor beta chains were all read from a single sample in a study of cytomegalovirus exposure and HLA in healthy donors. In the PCR, 60 Vbeta and 13 Jbeta primers were used. The data were produced by immunoSEQ multiplex PCR, yet TCRdb's version contains in-frame clones alone and is incomplete. Of 90,000 to 100,000 clones in the sample, 80% were seen once. What was sequenced was PBMCs. The receptors come from a young man in good health and CMV-seronegative.

Note on this clone: One junction end disagrees with the germline gene, perhaps due to a read error. The chain combines TRBV7-9 with TRBJ2-7, with 9 bases aligning to TRBD2. Looked up from germline, CDR1 is SEHNR and CDR2 is FQNEAQ (reference sequence). The CDR3 length is 14 residues. CDR3 region: CSSSLAGDSLEQYF. The CDR3 coding sequence is TGTTCCAGCAGCTTAGCGGGGGACAGTTTAGAGCAGTACTTC.

This rearrangement joins TRBV7-8 to TRBJ2-1; D not certain. The CDR3 is made up of 12 amino acids. Trimming took 1 base from V and 7 from J, leaving 5 bases between them. CDR1 and CDR2 from the germline V gene are SGHVS and FQNEAQ. The CDR3 nucleotides are TGTGCCAGCAGCTTAGATCAAAATGAGCAGTTCTTC. As protein: CASSLDQNEQFF.

This clone turned up a few times. The chain uses TRBV11-2 and TRBJ2-7; D gene uncertain. CDR1 is SGHAT, CDR2 FQNNGV, per germline. The CDR3 spans 17 residues. The ends were cut back, 0 bases at V and 0 bases at J, with 15 bases in the middle. CDR3 sequence: CASSLELQLRDSYEQYF. The CDR3 DNA reads as TGTGCCAGCAGCTTAGAGCTGCAATTACGCGACTCCTACGAGCAGTACTTC.

J is TRBJ2-3 and V is TRBV27, with D perhaps matching TRBD1 (6 bases). Trimming shortened V by 8 bases and J by 0 bases, and 12 bases separated the two germline ends. Germline V gene data show CDR1 as MNHEY and CDR2 as SMNVEV (reference sequence). This CDR3 spans 14 amino acids. CDR3 loop: CASHHRASTDTQYF. Here the CDR3 DNA reads TGTGCCAGCCACCACAGGGCTAGCACAGATACGCAGTATTTT.

The V call is TRBV5-4, the J call TRBJ2-2, with TRBD1 matching over 9 bases. Germline lookup yields CDR1 SGHNT and CDR2 YYREEE (reference sequence). The V segment lost 3 bases and the J segment 0 bases; nucleotides outside the gene matches: 9. CDR3 size: 18 residues. DNA of the CDR3: TGTGCCAGCAGCTCGAGGACAGGGGCAGGCGCGAACACCGGGGAGCTGTTTTTT. Translated, it gives CASSSRTGAGANTGELFF.

The chain joins TRBV2 to TRBJ2-5; possibly TRBD1 for D (6 bases). The CDR3 loop spans 14 amino acids. Looked up from germline, CDR1 is SNHLY and CDR2 is FYNNEI. V was shortened by 6 bases and J by 3 bases, with 14 bases between the two germline ends. The CDR3 loop is CASSEQRTEETQYF. CDR3 coding DNA: TGTGCCAGCAGCGAACAACGGACAGAAGAGACCCAGTACTTC.

CDR3 DNA sequence: TGTGCCAGCAGTGCCCCAGGGGGCAATCAGCCCCAGCATTTT. This sequence encodes CASSAPGGNQPQHF. The chain is built from TRBV25-1 and TRBJ1-5, with D possibly TRBD1 on 6 matching bases. The germline V and J ends were trimmed by 4 bases and 2 bases, with 9 bases remaining between them. The CDR3 loop spans 14 amino acids. Germline lookup yields CDR1 MGHDK and CDR2 SYGVNS.

This rearrangement joins TRBV14 to TRBJ2-7, with D possibly matching TRBD1 (6 bases). The CDR3 length is 16 residues. Germline V gene data show CDR1 as SGHDN and CDR2 as FVKESK. V dropped 2 bases and J dropped 4 bases, with 18 bases sitting between them. The CDR3 DNA sequence: TGTGCCAGCAGCCAATACCACTCCAGGGGTAGGTACGAGCAGTACTTC. Translated, it gives CASSQYHSRGRYEQYF.

In DNA form, the CDR3 reads TGTGCCAGCAGGACTAGCGGAGCGGATACGCAGTATTTT. It encodes CASRTSGADTQYF. The chain carries TRBV14 and TRBJ2-3; 9 positions match TRBD2. This CDR3 has 13 amino acids. J lost 6 bases, V lost 6 bases, and 4 bases had no gene match. Germline loops: CDR1 SGHDN, CDR2 FVKESK.

This rearrangement joins TRBV18 to TRBJ2-6; 12 nucleotides agree with TRBD2. The V gene end was trimmed by 2 bases and the J gene end by 0 bases; junction bases not matched to a gene: 2. This CDR3 has 18 amino acids. Germline V CDR1 and CDR2: KGHSH, LQKENI. The DNA of the CDR3 is TGTGCCAGCTCACCAGGACTAGCGGGACTCTCTGGGGCCAACGTCCTGACTTTC. Encoded protein: CASSPGLAGLSGANVLTF.

This chain joins TRBV30 and TRBJ2-1; 13 nucleotides align to TRBD2. Germline trimming cut 4 bases from V and 10 bases from J; bases unmatched to any gene: 4. CDR1 and CDR2 from the germline V gene are GTSNPN and SVGIG (reference sequence). This CDR3 spans 13 amino acids. CDR3 nucleotides: TGTGCCTGGATGACTAGCGGGGGGTACGAGCAGTTCTTC. Translated, it gives CAWMTSGGYEQFF.

The DNA of the CDR3 is TGCGCCAGCAGCTTGGCTCGGGGGAGCTCCTACGAGCAGTACTTC. Protein product: CASSLARGSSYEQYF. This chain uses TRBV5-1 with TRBJ2-7, with D possibly TRBD2 on 6 matching bases. V was trimmed by 0 bases and J by 0 bases, leaving 10 bases between them. The CDR3 covers 15 residues. The V gene's germline CDR1 is SGHRS and CDR2 YFSETQ.

V gene TRBV12-5 combines with J gene TRBJ1-1, with a possible D match to TRBD1 (5 bases). V gave up 2 bases and J gave up 5 bases, with 18 bases separating them. The CDR3 has 16 residues. CDR1 and CDR2 from the germline V gene are LGHNT and FRNRAP. The CDR3 sequence: CASGLSQAGLQTEAFF. As DNA, the CDR3 is TGTGCTAGTGGTTTGTCCCAAGCAGGGCTCCAAACTGAAGCTTTCTTT.

This clone appeared a few times. V and J are TRBV27 and TRBJ1-1; D may be TRBD1 (6 bases). V lost 4 bases and J lost 5, with 14 bases in between. This CDR3 is built from 14 residues. Germline V gene sequence: CDR1 MNHEY, CDR2 SMNVEV (reference sequence). As DNA, the CDR3 is TGTGCCAGCAGTTCCACAGGGTGGAAAACTGAAGCTTTCTTT. It specifies CASSSTGWKTEAFF.

In nucleotides, the CDR3 is TGTGCCAGCAGCTTCGACAGTCAAGAGACCCAGTACTTC. Translating it yields CASSFDSQETQYF. The chain uses TRBV11-2 and TRBJ2-5; maybe TRBD1 (5 bases). The CDR3 sequence is 13 residues long. CDR1 is SGHAT and CDR2 is FQNNGV in the germline V gene. V dropped 3 bases and J dropped 2 bases, with 7 bases sitting between them. The full variable domain, rest sourced from reference TRBV11-2 and TRBJ2-5, is EAGVAQSPRYKIIEKRQSVAFWCNPISGHATLYWYQQILGQGPKLLIQFQNNGVVDDSQLPKDRFSAERLKGVDSTLKIQPAKLEDSAVYLCASSFDSQETQYFGPGTRLLVL.

V gene TRBV9 combines with J gene TRBJ1-2, with 9 bases aligning to TRBD1. This CDR3 contains 14 residues. The germline CDR1 and CDR2 sequences are SGDLS and YYNGEE. With V trimmed by 3 bases and J by 4 bases, 4 bases remained unmatched. The CDR3: CASSEQTGGYGYTF. CDR3 in DNA: TGTGCCAGCAGCGAGCAGACAGGGGGCTATGGCTACACCTTC.

The CDR3 reads CASSPDGTANIQYF. The CDR3 DNA reads TGCGCCAGCAGCCCAGACGGGACAGCAAACATTCAGTACTTC. The chain recombines TRBV5-1 with TRBJ2-4; TRBD1 aligns across 7 bases. From germline, CDR1 is SGHRS and CDR2 YFSETQ. J lost 6 bases, V lost 4 bases, and 7 bases had no gene match. The CDR3 consists of 14 residues.

This clone was picked up one time. V and J are TRBV10-2 and TRBJ2-1, with D uncertain. The V gene lost 5 bases and the J gene lost 10 bases, with 18 bases spanning the gap. This CDR3 has 14 residues. The germline V gene has CDR1 WSHSY and CDR2 SAAADI. The CDR3 region is CASSRSTQSPEQFF. The CDR3 nucleotides read TGCGCCAGCAGTCGATCCACTCAATCCCCCGAGCAGTTCTTC.

The V and J genes are TRBV6-5 and TRBJ1-2; tentative D call: TRBD1 (6 bases). Deletions cut 6 bases from V and 4 bases from J, with 12 bases between. The germline V gene has CDR1 MNHEY and CDR2 SVGAGI. The CDR3 covers 13 residues. DNA of the CDR3: TGTGCCAGCAGCTTCAGGGGCCCCTATGGCTACACCTTC. Protein: CASSFRGPYGYTF.

The J gene is TRBJ1-4, the V gene TRBV6-5; 10 positions agree with TRBD1. CDR1 and CDR2 from the germline V gene are MNHEY and SVGAGI. J was trimmed by 0 bases and V by 5 bases; bases with no gene match: 0. The CDR3 is 15 residues long. The DNA of the CDR3 is TGTGCCAGCAGTGGACAGGGGGCAACTAATGAAAAACTGTTTTTT. Translation: CASSGQGATNEKLFF.

This clone was observed a few times. The chain employs TRBV19 and TRBJ2-7, with 8 bases lining up with TRBD1. The CDR3 is made up of 13 amino acids. CDR1 is LNHDA, CDR2 SQIVND, per germline (reference sequence). V dropped 8 bases and J dropped 5; count of bases not matched to a gene: 8. The CDR3 protein is CASPPGTGDEQYF. CDR3 coding DNA: TGTGCCAGTCCTCCCGGGACAGGCGACGAGCAGTACTTC.

This clone was observed once. The genes are TRBV5-8 and TRBJ1-1; no clear D. Germline CDR1 is SGHTS and CDR2 is YDEGEE. V was clipped by 2 bases and J by 4 bases, with 6 bases between them. The CDR3 runs to 12 residues. Here the CDR3 reads CASSFGITEAFF. The CDR3 DNA sequence: TGTGCCAGCAGCTTCGGTATCACTGAAGCTTTCTTT. Full variable domain (rest looked up from reference TRBV5-8 and TRBJ1-1): EAGVTQSPTHLIKTRGQQATLRCSPISGHTSVYWYQQALGLGLQFLLWYDEGEERNRGNFPPRFSGRQFPNYSSELNVNALELEDSALYLCASSFGITEAFFGQGTRLTVV.

V gene TRBV29-1 combines with J gene TRBJ2-3; 7 bases match TRBD2. The CDR3 covers 14 residues. J gave up 1 base and V 7 bases, and 8 bases lay outside the gene matches. From germline, CDR1 is SQVTM and CDR2 ANQGSEA. CDR3 residues: CSAPGAGGTDTQYF. The CDR3 DNA follows: TGCAGCGCCCCCGGGGCGGGGGGCACAGATACGCAGTATTTT.

This clone was detected only a few times. The rearrangement joins TRBV18 to TRBJ2-7; D may be TRBD2 (7 bases). Trimming took off 6 bases at V and 7 bases at J, with 25 bases between the two ends. This CDR3 is built from 16 residues. Germline V lookup: CDR1 KGHSH, CDR2 LQKENI. The CDR3 DNA follows: TGTGCCAGCTCTTCGAGGGGGGCCCTCACAGCGGGGGAGCAGTACTTC. Its protein product is CASSSRGALTAGEQYF.

This clone came up once. This chain connects TRBV7-9 to TRBJ2-1, with 16 nucleotides matching TRBD2. Germline V gene data show CDR1 as SEHNR and CDR2 as FQNEAQ (reference sequence). Trimming at V came to 2 bases and at J to 7 bases, leaving 2 bases not matched to a gene. The CDR3 covers 16 residues. DNA for the CDR3: TGTGCCAGCAGCTTAACGGGACTAGCGGGGGGGAATGAGCAGTTCTTC. Translated: CASSLTGLAGGNEQFF.